The entry that follows covers one TCR beta chain sequence. Antigen specificity is unknown. This CDR3 is built from 13 residues. V lost 4 bases, J lost 4 bases, and 8 bases lay in between. Germline V CDR1 and CDR2: MDHEN, SYDVKM. These data are taken from a study of cytomegalovirus exposure and HLA in healthy donors. Study-wide results and caveats: Several of the most significant clusters were apparently associated with common viral pathogens in a later analysis.

Amplification used 60 Vbeta primers and 13 Jbeta primers. Using immunoSEQ multiplex PCR, the repertoire was profiled, and TCRdb retains in-frame clones only, with some absent. The table shows roughly 200,000 clones, with roughly 80% occurring only once. Sequenced: PBMCs. The chain carries TRBV28 and TRBJ1-5, with D possibly matching TRBD1 (5 bases). This sequence was found in a boy aged 5 to 17 in good health and CMV-seronegative. CDR3 DNA: TGTGCCAGCAGTTCCCAGGGAAATCAGCCCCAGCATTTT. It encodes CASSSQGNQPQHF.